This T cell receptor (beta chain) came from a study of T-cell memory formation after mild COVID-19. About the research overall: Most TCR clusters belonged to a single donor. The study's findings and limits: CD4+ bias marked clones expanding day 15 to 37, unlike balanced contracting clones. Most CD4+ clones that shrank were in CM and EM, while CD8+ ones turned up in EMRA.

Constant-segment primers served in 5'RACE that generated TCR alpha and TCR beta cDNA libraries bearing sample barcodes and UMIs. TCRdb reprocessed the 5' RACE reads via MiXCR and lists one record per CDR3 protein. Here the sample spans 540,000 or so distinct CDR3 sequences, roughly 22% being singletons. Per germline, CDR1 MNHEY and CDR2 SVGAGI. The CDR3 covers 16 residues. The V end lost 0 bases, the J end lost 0 bases, and 9 bases lay between the germline ends. This clonotype has just a few counts. Its specificity is not known. The rearrangement joins TRBV6-5 to TRBJ1-3; D is unresolved. This TCR was sampled from an adult woman who had mild COVID-19 (a few samples of this study predate the infection). Cell type and time point are not known. Sample: PBMCs or a T cell subset sorted from them (not recorded which). As DNA, the CDR3 is TGTGCCAGCAGTTACTCGGTACAGTCCTCTGGAAACACCATATATTTT. This translates into CASSYSVQSSGNTIYF.